Listed here are 30 T cell receptor beta chains from one sample, sequenced in a study of shared clonotypes between healthy human individuals. TCRdb's table, derived via immunoSEQ multiplex PCR, lists solely in-frame clones and lacks some. Here the sample spans 1 million to 1.2 million clones, around three quarters being singletons. What was sequenced was memory CD4+ T cells from PBMCs. Regarding subset: CD45RA-negative fraction. The receptors come from a young man in good health. Some clones in this sample may be carry-over from other donors' samples.

A few counts support this clone. The chain recombines TRBV25-1 with TRBJ1-2, with D unclear. The CDR3 loop spans 14 amino acids. Trimming removed 3 bases at V and 3 bases at J, with 11 bases between. Germline values: CDR1 MGHDK, CDR2 SYGVNS. The CDR3 spells CASSDLVRDYGYTF. CDR3 bases: TGTGCCAGCAGTGACCTCGTCAGAGACTATGGCTACACCTTC.

The genes are TRBV6-1 and TRBJ2-1; 9 bases are shared with TRBD1. Per the germline V gene, CDR1 is MNHNS and CDR2 is SASEGT. The CDR3 totals 13 residues. Trimming cost V 6 bases and J 8 bases; bases outside gene matches: 5. The CDR3 loop reads CASSRDRAHEQFF. In DNA, the CDR3 is TGTGCCAGCAGCCGGGACAGGGCCCATGAGCAGTTCTTC.

This rearrangement joins TRBV5-1 to TRBJ2-1; D possibly corresponds to TRBD2 (5 bases). This CDR3 has 14 amino acids. Deletions cut 3 bases from V and 3 bases from J, with 10 bases between. CDR1 is SGHRS, CDR2 YFSETQ, per germline. The DNA of the CDR3 is TGCGCCAGCAGCTGGACTCCGATCTACAATGAGCAGTTCTTC. Amino acid sequence: CASSWTPIYNEQFF.

This rearrangement joins TRBV5-4 to TRBJ2-5; 7 bases are shared with TRBD2. Germline trimming cut 4 bases from V and 2 bases from J; bases unmatched to any gene: 8. CDR3 length equals 15 residues. The V gene's germline CDR1 is SGHNT and CDR2 YYREEE (reference sequence). The CDR3 region has the DNA TGTGCCAGCAGCGGCGGGGGAACTCCTCAAGAGACCCAGTACTTC. Translating it yields CASSGGGTPQETQYF.

Points on this clone: Other DNA sequences of this sample code for an identical CDR3. V usage is TRBV28 and J usage is TRBJ2-3; no clear D. The V and J ends lost 6 bases and 0 bases respectively, with 7 bases between them. The CDR3 length is 13 residues. Germline V gives CDR1 MDHEN, CDR2 SYDVKM. CDR3 amino acids: CASSQPSTDTQYF. The CDR3 nucleotides read TGTGCCAGCAGCCAACCTAGCACAGATACGCAGTATTTT.

V usage is TRBV7-2 and J usage is TRBJ2-1, with TRBD1 matching 8 bases. With 5 bases clipped from V and 9 bases from J, the junction kept 12 bases outside the gene matches. Germline V gene data show CDR1 as SGHTA and CDR2 as FQGNSA. CDR3 size: 15 residues. The CDR3 region has the DNA TGTGCCAGCAGCACCCGACAGGGGCTAAGTAGTGAGCAGTTCTTC. Translating it yields CASSTRQGLSSEQFF.

The V call is TRBV27, the J call TRBJ2-1; D may be TRBD2 (6 bases). The CDR3 runs to 15 residues. V gave up 5 bases and J gave up 6 bases, with 17 bases separating them. CDR1 is MNHEY, CDR2 SMNVEV, per germline (reference sequence). The CDR3 bases are TGTGCCAGCAGTCGCAACCCGGGAGCCCCCAATGAGCAGTTCTTC. The encoded protein is CASSRNPGAPNEQFF.

As concerns this clone: Additional DNA sequences in this sample encode the identical CDR3. This chain links TRBV2 with TRBJ2-1; 10 positions match TRBD2. The CDR3 consists of 15 residues. CDR1 and CDR2 (germline): SNHLY, FYNNEI. Trimming removed 6 bases from V and 1 base from J; junction bases left unmatched: 3. In DNA form, the CDR3 reads TGTGCCAGCAGGCCGACTAGCGGGTCCTACAATGAGCAGTTCTTC. As protein: CASRPTSGSYNEQFF.

The chain is built from TRBV15 and TRBJ1-1, with D possibly matching TRBD1 (5 bases). This CDR3 contains 16 residues. Germline V gene sequence: CDR1 LNHNV, CDR2 YYDKDF (reference sequence). Trimming removed 0 bases from V and 6 bases from J, with 17 bases in between. CDR3 sequence: CATSRDFRGHGAEAFF. The CDR3 nucleotides read TGTGCCACCAGCAGAGATTTTCGGGGCCATGGGGCTGAAGCTTTCTTT.

This clone came up a few times. The chain couples TRBV28 to TRBJ1-1, with TRBD1 as a possible D gene (5 bases). Germline CDR1 reads MDHEN; CDR2 reads SYDVKM. The CDR3 has 14 residues. Trimming took 10 bases from V and 6 from J, leaving 21 bases between them. Here the CDR3 DNA reads TGTGCCACCATCAGACGAGGGTCGGGGGCTGAAGCTTTCTTT. Amino acids: CATIRRGSGAEAFF.

This chain links TRBV15 with TRBJ1-2; the D is unclear. Germline CDR1 reads LNHNV; CDR2 reads YYDKDF (reference sequence). V was pared by 0 bases and J by 7 bases, with 12 bases between. The CDR3 runs 14 residues. The CDR3 region has the DNA TGTGCCACCAGCAGAGATTTAGGGCAGGTTGGCTACACCTTC. It translates to CATSRDLGQVGYTF.

The rearrangement links TRBV9 to TRBJ2-5; 10 bases align to TRBD2. The germline V gene has CDR1 SGDLS and CDR2 YYNGEE. V lost 3 bases and J lost 5; bases outside the gene matches: 13. The CDR3 loop spans 17 amino acids. DNA for the CDR3: TGTGCCAGCAGCGAGGGACCTAGCGGGAGTATCGGGGAGACCCAGTACTTC. Residues: CASSEGPSGSIGETQYF.

The chain has TRBV5-1 and TRBJ2-2; the D is unclear. CDR1 is SGHRS, CDR2 YFSETQ, per germline. The CDR3 is made up of 13 amino acids. V lost 5 bases and J 7 bases, leaving 12 bases between the germline ends. CDR3 sequence (DNA): TGCGCCAGCAGGGTACGGCGAGACGGGGAGCTGTTTTTT. Translated: CASRVRRDGELFF.

In the case of this clone: With a much larger clone just one base away, this may be a read error. The chain combines TRBV5-4 with TRBJ2-5, with TRBD2 as a possible D gene (5 bases). Germline assignment: CDR1 SGHNT and CDR2 YYREEE (reference sequence). V lost 0 bases and J 5 bases, leaving 8 bases between the germline ends. The CDR3 runs to 13 residues. CDR3: CASSLGGMETQYF. The CDR3 DNA follows: TGTGCCAGCAGCTTGGGAGGGATGGAGACCCAGTACTTC.

The V gene is TRBV6-6, the J gene TRBJ2-1; possibly TRBD2 for D (5 bases). The germline CDR1 and CDR2 sequences are MNHNY and SVGAGI (reference sequence). The CDR3 spans 15 residues. Trimming took off 6 bases at V and 4 bases at J, with 16 bases between the two ends. The CDR3 DNA sequence: TGTGCCAGCAGCCGGGGTGGGAGAGGATACAATGAGCAGTTCTTC. It specifies CASSRGGRGYNEQFF.

V usage is TRBV28 and J usage is TRBJ1-2, with 9 bases identical to TRBD1. The CDR3 has 12 residues. Germline CDR1 is MDHEN and CDR2 is SYDVKM. The CDR3, as DNA: TGTGCAGCGGGACAGGGATATGGAGGCTACACCTTC. Translation gives CAAGQGYGGYTF.

In its sample, this clone was seen a few times. The J gene is TRBJ1-5, the V gene TRBV28; perhaps TRBD1 as D (6 bases). Trimming pared 6 bases from V and 4 bases from J, leaving 13 bases between. This CDR3 spans 14 amino acids. Germline CDR1 and CDR2: MDHEN and SYDVKM. The CDR3: CASRAGTRNQPQHF. The CDR3 nucleotides read TGTGCCAGCAGAGCCGGGACACGAAATCAGCCCCAGCATTTT.

The J gene is TRBJ2-1, the V gene TRBV5-4; no firm D call. Germline lookup yields CDR1 SGHNT and CDR2 YYREEE (reference sequence). Trimming stripped 0 bases from V and 6 bases from J, with 13 bases between. This CDR3 region has 15 residues. This chain's CDR3 is CASSLVRPDTNEQFF. The CDR3 DNA reads as TGTGCCAGCAGCTTGGTCCGCCCAGATACCAATGAGCAGTTCTTC.

With regard to this clone: Other DNA sequences in this sample translate to the same CDR3. The chain links TRBV15 to TRBJ2-5; D gene unclear. V was pared by 0 bases and J by 0 bases, with 5 bases between. CDR3 size: 14 residues. Germline V gives CDR1 LNHNV, CDR2 YYDKDF (reference sequence). The CDR3 reads CATSRESNQETQYF. The CDR3 nucleotides are TGTGCCACCAGCAGAGAATCCAACCAAGAGACCCAGTACTTC.

This clone has a single count. The chain links TRBV6-1 to TRBJ1-1; D is unclear. With 5 bases removed from V and 1 base from J, the gap between germline ends came to 5 bases. CDR1 and CDR2 (germline): MNHNS, SASEGT. The CDR3 spans 12 residues. CDR3 DNA: TGTGCCAGCAGTCGGAAGAACACTGAAGCTTTCTTT. Protein sequence: CASSRKNTEAFF.

V gene TRBV7-6 combines with J gene TRBJ2-3; D is uncertain. CDR1 is SGHVS, CDR2 FNYEAQ, per germline. This CDR3 has 16 residues. Trimming shortened V by 9 bases and J by 0 bases, and 19 bases separated the two germline ends. The CDR3 sequence: CAREPTPALSTDTQYF. CDR3 nucleotides: TGTGCCAGGGAGCCTACACCGGCGCTAAGCACAGATACGCAGTATTTT. Together with reference TRBV7-6 and TRBJ2-3, the CDR3 gives the full variable domain: GAGVSQSPRYKVTKRGQDVALRCDPISGHVSLYWYRQALGQGPEFLTYFNYEAQQDKSGLPNDRFSAERPEGSISTLTIQRTEQRDSAMYRCAREPTPALSTDTQYFGPGTRLTVL.

V usage is TRBV21-1 and J usage is TRBJ2-1; TRBD1 is the table's D call and was not checked against the DNA. TRBV21-1 is tagged as a pseudogene. The CDR3 contains 18 residues. CDR3 amino acids: CASSELIKDRGLWNEQFF. The CDR3 DNA follows: TGTGCCAGCAGCGAGCTAATTAAAGACAGGGGGCTTTGGAATGAGCAGTTCTTC.

The genes are TRBV2 and TRBJ2-1; 7 nucleotides agree with TRBD2. V was clipped by 7 bases and J by 9 bases; unmatched bases: 3. The CDR3 runs 11 residues. Germline CDR1 reads SNHLY; CDR2 reads FYNNEI. CDR3 residues: CASTWEGEQFF. In DNA, the CDR3 is TGTGCCAGCACTTGGGAGGGTGAGCAGTTCTTC. The full variable domain, its missing parts supplied by reference TRBV2 and TRBJ2-1, is EPEVTQTPSHQVTQMGQEVILRCVPISNHLYFYWYRQILGQKVEFLVSFYNNEISEKSEIFDDQFSVERPDGSNFTLKIRSTKLEDSAMYFCASTWEGEQFFGPGTRLTVL.

This clone was recorded once. The chain employs TRBV27 and TRBJ1-2; TRBD1 matches at 7 bases. Looked up from germline, CDR1 is MNHEY and CDR2 is SMNVEV (reference sequence). CDR3 length: 16 amino acids. V lost 3 bases, J lost 4 bases, and 11 bases stayed unmatched. Here the CDR3 DNA reads TGTGCCAGCAGTTTTGGCAGGGGGGACCGGTTCTATGGCTACACCTTC. Its protein is CASSFGRGDRFYGYTF.

The V and J genes are TRBV9 and TRBJ1-2, with a possible D match to TRBD1 (6 bases). The V gene lost 0 bases and the J gene lost 4 bases, with 13 bases spanning the gap. Germline V gene sequence: CDR1 SGDLS, CDR2 YYNGEE. This CDR3 has 15 residues. The CDR3 bases are TGTGCCAGCAGCGTAGCCGCAGGGGTTGGCTATGGCTACACCTTC. As protein: CASSVAAGVGYGYTF.

This chain links TRBV28 with TRBJ2-5; 7 positions match TRBD2. Unmatched junction bases numbered 11, after V lost 6 bases and J lost 4 bases. This CDR3 region has 15 residues. Germline CDR1 MDHEN, CDR2 SYDVKM. CDR3 DNA sequence: TGTGCCAGCAGCCCGGGAGGCGTAGCGGGAGAGACCCAGTACTTC. Translating it yields CASSPGGVAGETQYF. The whole variable domain, filled in from reference TRBV28 and TRBJ2-5, reads DVKVTQSSRYLVKRTGEKVFLECVQDMDHENMFWYRQDPGLGLRLIYFSYDVKMKEKGDIPEGYSVSREKKERFSLILESASTNQTSMYLCASSPGGVAGETQYFGPGTRLLVL.

The chain links TRBV7-2 to TRBJ2-1; D might be TRBD2 (5 bases). Germline V CDR1 and CDR2: SGHTA, FQGNSA. V shed 5 bases and J shed 0 bases, with 11 bases lying between them. This CDR3 is 15 amino acids long. The CDR3 coding sequence is TGTGCCAGCAGCCCGACCCGGGACTCCTACAATGAGCAGTTCTTC. Translated, it gives CASSPTRDSYNEQFF. The whole variable domain, remainder taken from reference TRBV7-2 and TRBJ2-1, is GAGVSQSPSNKVTEKGKDVELRCDPISGHTALYWYRQSLGQGLEFLIYFQGNSAPDKSGLPSDRFSAERTGGSVSTLTIQRTQQEDSAVYLCASSPTRDSYNEQFFGPGTRLTVL.

The rearrangement uses TRBV28 and TRBJ2-7; D is undetermined. Germline V CDR1 and CDR2: MDHEN, SYDVKM. Trimming removed 4 bases from V and 7 bases from J, with 11 bases in between. CDR3 length: 12 residues. The CDR3 nucleotides are TGTGCCAGCAGTTCCATATCTAGTGAGCAGTACTTC. This translates into CASSSISSEQYF.

The chain carries TRBV5-1 and TRBJ1-3, with D possibly matching TRBD1 (5 bases). Deletions cut 4 bases from V and 5 bases from J, with 16 bases between. The V gene's germline CDR1 is SGHRS and CDR2 YFSETQ. The CDR3 spans 15 residues. For the CDR3, the DNA is TGCGCCAGCAGCCCGGGAATCAGGGAACGAAACACCATATATTTT. Its translation is CASSPGIRERNTIYF.

This clone was detected only a few times. The V gene is TRBV10-3, the J gene TRBJ2-7, with a tentative D call TRBD2 (7 bases). Looked up from germline, CDR1 is ENHRY and CDR2 is SYGVKD. V was cut by 5 bases and J by 9 bases, with 11 bases left in between. The CDR3 is 11 amino acids. The CDR3, as DNA: TGTGCCATCAGTTCAGGGGAGGGGCAGTACTTC. It yields the protein CAISSGEGQYF.